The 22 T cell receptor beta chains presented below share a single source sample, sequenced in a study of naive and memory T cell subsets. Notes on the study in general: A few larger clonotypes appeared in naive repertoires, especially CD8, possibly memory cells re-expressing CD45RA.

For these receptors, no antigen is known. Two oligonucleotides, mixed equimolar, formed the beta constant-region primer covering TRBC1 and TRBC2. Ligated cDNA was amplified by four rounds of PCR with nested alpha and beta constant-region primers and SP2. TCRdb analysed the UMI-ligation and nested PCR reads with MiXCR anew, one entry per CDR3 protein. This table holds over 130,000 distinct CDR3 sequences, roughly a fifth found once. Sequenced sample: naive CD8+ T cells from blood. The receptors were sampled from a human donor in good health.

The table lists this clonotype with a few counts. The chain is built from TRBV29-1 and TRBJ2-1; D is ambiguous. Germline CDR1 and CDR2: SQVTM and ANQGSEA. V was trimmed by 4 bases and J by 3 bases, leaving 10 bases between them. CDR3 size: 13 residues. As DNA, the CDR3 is TGCAGCGTTGTTGCGATCCTCTACAATGAGCAGTTCTTC. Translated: CSVVAILYNEQFF.

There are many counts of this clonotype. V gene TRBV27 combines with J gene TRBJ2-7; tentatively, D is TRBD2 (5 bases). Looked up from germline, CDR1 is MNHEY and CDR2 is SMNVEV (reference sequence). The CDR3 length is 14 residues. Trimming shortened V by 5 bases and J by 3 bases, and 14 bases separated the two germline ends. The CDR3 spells CASSLNPGIYEQYF. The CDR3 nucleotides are TGTGCCAGCAGTCTGAACCCGGGGATCTACGAGCAGTACTTC.

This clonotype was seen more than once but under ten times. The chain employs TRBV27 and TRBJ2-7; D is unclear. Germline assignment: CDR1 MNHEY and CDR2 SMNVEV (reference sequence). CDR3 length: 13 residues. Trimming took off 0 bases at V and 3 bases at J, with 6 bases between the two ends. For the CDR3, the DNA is TGTGCCAGCAGTTTATCGAAAGTCTACGAGCAGTACTTC. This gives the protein CASSLSKVYEQYF.

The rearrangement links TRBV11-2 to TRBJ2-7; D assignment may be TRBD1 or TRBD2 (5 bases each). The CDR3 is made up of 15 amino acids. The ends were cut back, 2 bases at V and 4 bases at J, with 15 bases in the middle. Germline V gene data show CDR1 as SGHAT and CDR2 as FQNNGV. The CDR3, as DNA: TGTGCCAGCAGCTTACGCCGGGACGGGGAATACGAGCAGTACTTC. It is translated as CASSLRRDGEYEQYF.

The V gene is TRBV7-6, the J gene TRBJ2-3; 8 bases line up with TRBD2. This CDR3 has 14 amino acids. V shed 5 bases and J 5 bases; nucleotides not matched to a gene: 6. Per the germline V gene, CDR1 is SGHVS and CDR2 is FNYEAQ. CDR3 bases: TGTGCCAGCAGCAAGTCCGGGGGGGGAGATACGCAGTATTTT. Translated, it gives CASSKSGGGDTQYF.

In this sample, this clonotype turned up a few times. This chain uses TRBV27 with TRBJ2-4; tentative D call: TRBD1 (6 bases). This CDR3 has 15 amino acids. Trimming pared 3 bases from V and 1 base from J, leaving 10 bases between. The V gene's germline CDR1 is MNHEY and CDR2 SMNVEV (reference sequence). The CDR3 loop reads CASSLATGAKNIQYF. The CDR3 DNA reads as TGTGCCAGCAGTTTGGCAACAGGGGCCAAAAACATTCAGTACTTC.

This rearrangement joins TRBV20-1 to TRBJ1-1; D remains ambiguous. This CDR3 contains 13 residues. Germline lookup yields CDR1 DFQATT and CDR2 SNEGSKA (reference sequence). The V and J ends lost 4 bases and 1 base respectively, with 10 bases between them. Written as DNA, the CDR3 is TGCAGTGCTAAAGCCCCATGGAACACTGAAGCTTTCTTT. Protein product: CSAKAPWNTEAFF.

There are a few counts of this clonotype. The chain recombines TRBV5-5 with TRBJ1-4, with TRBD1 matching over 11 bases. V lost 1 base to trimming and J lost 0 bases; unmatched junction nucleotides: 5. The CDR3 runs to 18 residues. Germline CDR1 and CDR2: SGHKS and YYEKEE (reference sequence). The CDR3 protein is CASSLPPGQGATNEKLFF. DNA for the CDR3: TGTGCCAGCAGCTTGCCCCCGGGACAGGGGGCAACTAATGAAAAACTGTTTTTT. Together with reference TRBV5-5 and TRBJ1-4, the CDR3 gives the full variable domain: DAGVTQSPTHLIKTRGQQVTLRCSPISGHKSVSWYQQVLGQGPQFIFQYYEKEERGRGNFPDRFSARQFPNYSSELNVNALLLGDSALYLCASSLPPGQGATNEKLFFGSGTQLSVL.

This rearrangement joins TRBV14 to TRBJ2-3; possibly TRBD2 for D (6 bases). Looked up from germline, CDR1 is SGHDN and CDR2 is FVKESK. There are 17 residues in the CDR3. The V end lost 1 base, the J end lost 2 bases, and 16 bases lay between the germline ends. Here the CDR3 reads CASSQGMVGSITDTQYF. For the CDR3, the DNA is TGTGCCAGCAGCCAAGGAATGGTCGGGAGTATCACAGATACGCAGTATTTT.

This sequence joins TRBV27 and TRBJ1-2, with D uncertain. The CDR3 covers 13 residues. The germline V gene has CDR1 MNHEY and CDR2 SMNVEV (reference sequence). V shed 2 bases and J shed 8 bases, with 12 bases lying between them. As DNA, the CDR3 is TGTGCCAGCAGTTTAAGCCAACTGGGAGGCTACACCTTC. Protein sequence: CASSLSQLGGYTF.

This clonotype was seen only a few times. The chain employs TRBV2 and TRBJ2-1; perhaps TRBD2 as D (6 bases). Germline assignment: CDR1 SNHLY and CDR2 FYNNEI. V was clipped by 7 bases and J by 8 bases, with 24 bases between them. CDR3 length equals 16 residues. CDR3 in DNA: TGTGCCAGCACCGAAGGTGCGGGAATGATATTATATGAGCAGTTCTTC. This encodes CASTEGAGMILYEQFF.

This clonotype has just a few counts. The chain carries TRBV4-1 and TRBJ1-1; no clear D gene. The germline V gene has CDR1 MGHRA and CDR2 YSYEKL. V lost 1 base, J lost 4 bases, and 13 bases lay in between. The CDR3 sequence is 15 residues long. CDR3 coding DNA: TGCGCCAGCAGCCAAGTTTCAGGTTTGGTCACTGAAGCTTTCTTT. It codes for CASSQVSGLVTEAFF.

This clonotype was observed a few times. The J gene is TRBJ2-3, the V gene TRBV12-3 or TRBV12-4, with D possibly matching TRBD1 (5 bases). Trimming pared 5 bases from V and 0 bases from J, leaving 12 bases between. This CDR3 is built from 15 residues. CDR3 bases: TGTGCCAGCAGTGAGACAGCCTGGAGCACAGATACGCAGTATTTT. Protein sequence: CASSETAWSTDTQYF.

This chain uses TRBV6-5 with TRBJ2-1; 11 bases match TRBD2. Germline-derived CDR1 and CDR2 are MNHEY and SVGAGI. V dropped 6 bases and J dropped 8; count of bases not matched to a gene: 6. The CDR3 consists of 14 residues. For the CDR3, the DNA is TGTGCCAGCAGCCTGACTAGCGGGGCCTATGAGCAGTTCTTC. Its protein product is CASSLTSGAYEQFF.

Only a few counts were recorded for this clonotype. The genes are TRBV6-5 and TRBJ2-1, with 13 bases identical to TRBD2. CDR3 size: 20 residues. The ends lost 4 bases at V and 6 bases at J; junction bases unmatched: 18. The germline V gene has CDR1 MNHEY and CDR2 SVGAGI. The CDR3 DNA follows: TGTGCCAGCAGTTCCCTCGATGGACTAGCGGGAGATCATCAGGCCAATGAGCAGTTCTTC. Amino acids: CASSSLDGLAGDHQANEQFF.

CDR3 loop: CASSYSGTGSYEQYF. The CDR3 DNA reads as TGTGCCAGCAGTTACTCTGGGACAGGGAGCTACGAGCAGTACTTC. The V and J genes are TRBV6-5 and TRBJ2-7, with 9 bases fitting TRBD1. Per germline, CDR1 MNHEY and CDR2 SVGAGI. V was pared by 0 bases and J by 3 bases, with 3 bases of the junction left unmatched. The CDR3 totals 15 residues.

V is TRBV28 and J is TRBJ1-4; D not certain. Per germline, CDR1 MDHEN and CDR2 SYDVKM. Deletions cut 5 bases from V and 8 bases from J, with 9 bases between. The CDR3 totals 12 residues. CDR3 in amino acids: CASSSVGEKLFF. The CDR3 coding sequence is TGTGCCAGCAGTAGTGTCGGGGAAAAACTGTTTTTT.

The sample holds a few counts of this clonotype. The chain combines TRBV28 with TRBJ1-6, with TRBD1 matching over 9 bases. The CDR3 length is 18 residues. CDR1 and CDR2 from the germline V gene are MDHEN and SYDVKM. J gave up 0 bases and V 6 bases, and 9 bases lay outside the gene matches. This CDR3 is CASRQGQGRGSYNSPLHF. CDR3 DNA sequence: TGTGCCAGCAGGCAGGGACAGGGTCGGGGCTCCTATAATTCACCCCTCCACTTT. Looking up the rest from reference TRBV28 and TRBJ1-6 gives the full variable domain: DVKVTQSSRYLVKRTGEKVFLECVQDMDHENMFWYRQDPGLGLRLIYFSYDVKMKEKGDIPEGYSVSREKKERFSLILESASTNQTSMYLCASRQGQGRGSYNSPLHFGNGTRLTVT.

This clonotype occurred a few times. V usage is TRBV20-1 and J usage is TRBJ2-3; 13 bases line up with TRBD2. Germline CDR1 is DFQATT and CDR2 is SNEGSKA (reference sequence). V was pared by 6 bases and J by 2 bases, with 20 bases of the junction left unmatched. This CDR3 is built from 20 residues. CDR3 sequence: CSAITPGLAGSVLSTDTQYF. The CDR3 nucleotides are TGCAGTGCAATCACTCCGGGACTAGCGGGATCAGTTCTATCCACAGATACGCAGTATTTT.

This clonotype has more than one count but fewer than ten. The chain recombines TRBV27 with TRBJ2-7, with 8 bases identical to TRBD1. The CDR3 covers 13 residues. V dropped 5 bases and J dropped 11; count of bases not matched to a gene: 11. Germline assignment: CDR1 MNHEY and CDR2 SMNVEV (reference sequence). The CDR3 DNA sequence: TGTGCCAGCAGTGGTCGGACAGGGTCGTATGAGTACTTC. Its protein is CASSGRTGSYEYF.

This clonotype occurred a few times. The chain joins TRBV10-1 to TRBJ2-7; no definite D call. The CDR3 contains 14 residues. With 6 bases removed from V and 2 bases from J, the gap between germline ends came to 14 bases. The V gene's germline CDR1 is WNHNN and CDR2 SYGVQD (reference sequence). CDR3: CASRNSDYPYEQYF. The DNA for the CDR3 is TGCGCCAGCAGAAACTCGGATTACCCCTACGAGCAGTACTTC.

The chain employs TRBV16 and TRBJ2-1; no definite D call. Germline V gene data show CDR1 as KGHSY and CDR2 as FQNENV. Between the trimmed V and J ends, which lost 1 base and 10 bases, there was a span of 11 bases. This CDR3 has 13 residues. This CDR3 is CASSQLVEPEQFF. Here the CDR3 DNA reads TGTGCCAGCAGCCAATTGGTTGAGCCGGAGCAGTTCTTC. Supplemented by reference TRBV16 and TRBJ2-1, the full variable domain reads GEEVAQTPKHLVRGEGQKAKLYCAPIKGHSYVFWYQQVLKNEFKFLISFQNENVFDETGMPKERFSAKCLPNSPCSLEIQATKLEDSAVYFCASSQLVEPEQFFGPGTRLTVL.